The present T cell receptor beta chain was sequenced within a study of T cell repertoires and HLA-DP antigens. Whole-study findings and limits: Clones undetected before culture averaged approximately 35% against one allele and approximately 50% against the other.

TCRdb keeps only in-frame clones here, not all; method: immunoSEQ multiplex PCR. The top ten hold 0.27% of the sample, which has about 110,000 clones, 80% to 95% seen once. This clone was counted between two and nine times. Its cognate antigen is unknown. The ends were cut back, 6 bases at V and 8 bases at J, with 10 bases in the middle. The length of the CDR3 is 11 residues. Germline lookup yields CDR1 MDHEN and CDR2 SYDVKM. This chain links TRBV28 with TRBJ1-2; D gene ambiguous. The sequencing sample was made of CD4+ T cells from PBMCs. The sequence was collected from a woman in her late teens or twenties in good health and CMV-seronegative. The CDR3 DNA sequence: TGTGCCAGCAGGCGTAAACTGGGCTACACCTTC. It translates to CASRRKLGYTF.